Presented here are 22 T cell receptor beta chains from one specimen sequenced in a study of regulatory T cells in long-lasting Graves disease. In building TCR beta libraries, iRepertoire HTBI primers were used together with Arm-PCR of CDR3 regions. MiXCR, applied by TCRdb to the multiplex PCR reads, yields one record per CDR3 protein. The sample has roughly 420,000 distinct CDR3 sequences, around 16% seen once. Specified time point: newly diagnosed GD, antithyroid drugs for less than 3 months. PBMC-derived RNA was used for the TCR library. The specimen comprised peripheral blood mononuclear cells (PBMCs), sampled at new diagnosis, from a patient treated with antithyroid drugs. All receptors derive from a female donor with Graves disease.

J is TRBJ2-7 and V is TRBV12-3 or TRBV12-4, with TRBD1 matching 10 bases. The CDR3 totals 16 residues. V shed 3 bases and J 6 bases; nucleotides not matched to a gene: 11. The CDR3 bases are TGTGCCAGCAGTTTGTTGAAGGTAGGGACAGGGGCCGAGCAGTACTTC. Amino acids: CASSLLKVGTGAEQYF.

Ten or more counts support this clonotype. J is TRBJ1-1 and V is TRBV11-2, with 8 positions matching TRBD1. The J segment lost 5 bases and the V segment lost 4 bases, leaving 18 bases of the junction unmatched. Germline loops: CDR1 SGHAT, CDR2 FQNNGV. The CDR3 is 18 amino acids. The CDR3 DNA is TGTGCCAGCAGCTCACTGCGGGACAGGCGAGGGCTAAATACTGAAGCTTTCTTT. It codes for CASSSLRDRRGLNTEAFF.

This clonotype was counted ten times or more. V gene TRBV7-9 combines with J gene TRBJ2-1, with 7 bases lining up with TRBD1. The CDR3 contains 20 residues. Per the germline V gene, CDR1 is SEHNR and CDR2 is FQNEAQ (reference sequence). The trim removed 2 bases at V and 1 base at J, leaving 17 bases unmatched. CDR3 coding DNA: TGTGCCAGCAGCTTATGGGTAAGGGTTCGGGACAGCCATTCCTACAATGAGCAGTTCTTC. Amino acids: CASSLWVRVRDSHSYNEQFF.

This clonotype was observed many times. The chain uses TRBV11-2 and TRBJ1-2, with TRBD1 as a possible D gene (5 bases). This CDR3 has 15 amino acids. V was cut by 10 bases and J by 6 bases, with 24 bases left in between. CDR1 and CDR2 (germline): SGHAT, FQNNGV. CDR3 loop: CATRSPGRTVNGYTF. The CDR3 nucleotides read TGTGCCACCCGATCGCCGGGACGGACTGTCAATGGCTACACCTTC. Full variable domain (missing parts from reference TRBV11-2 and TRBJ1-2): EAGVAQSPRYKIIEKRQSVAFWCNPISGHATLYWYQQILGQGPKLLIQFQNNGVVDDSQLPKDRFSAERLKGVDSTLKIQPAKLEDSAVYLCATRSPGRTVNGYTFGSGTRLTVV.

This clonotype has at least ten counts. The chain uses TRBV6-2 or TRBV6-3 and TRBJ1-1; D is undetermined. Trimming shortened V by 5 bases and J by 6 bases, and 13 bases separated the two germline ends. This CDR3 contains 13 residues. In germline, CDR1 is MNHEY, CDR2 SVGEGT. The CDR3 loop reads CASSEEFGAEAFF. In DNA form, the CDR3 reads TGTGCCAGCAGTGAAGAGTTCGGGGCTGAAGCTTTCTTT.

This clonotype appeared many times. V gene TRBV7-2 combines with J gene TRBJ2-2; D unclear. The CDR3 runs to 12 residues. V shed 3 bases and J shed 7 bases, with 6 bases lying between them. Germline values: CDR1 SGHTA, CDR2 FQGNSA. The CDR3: CASSFRFGELFF. CDR3 sequence (DNA): TGTGCCAGCAGCTTTAGGTTCGGGGAGCTGTTTTTT.

The chain couples TRBV20-1 to TRBJ1-1; D is possibly TRBD1 (5 bases). CDR1 and CDR2 from the germline V gene are DFQATT and SNEGSKA (reference sequence). V was cut by 6 bases and J by 4 bases, with 15 bases left in between. The length of the CDR3 is 13 residues. CDR3 in amino acids: CSAGGRRGTEAFF. As DNA, the CDR3 is TGCAGTGCCGGGGGACGGAGGGGCACTGAAGCTTTCTTT.

The CDR3 coding sequence is TGTGCCAGCAGCTTTGGAGGTTTCGATGGCTACACCTTC. This sequence encodes CASSFGGFDGYTF. The chain uses TRBV7-2 and TRBJ1-2; no reliable D call. Trimming cost V 3 bases and J 6 bases, with 11 bases left between them. Per germline, CDR1 SGHTA and CDR2 FQGNSA. The CDR3 runs 13 residues.

This clonotype was detected many times. V is TRBV2 and J is TRBJ1-1; D remains unclear. V dropped 1 base and J dropped 2 bases, with 2 bases sitting between them. The CDR3 totals 12 residues. Germline V gives CDR1 SNHLY, CDR2 FYNNEI. This CDR3 is CASSEVNTEAFF. CDR3 nucleotide sequence: TGTGCCAGCAGTGAAGTTAACACTGAAGCTTTCTTT.

The chain links TRBV13 to TRBJ1-6, with D unclear. V was trimmed by 4 bases and J by 6 bases, leaving 16 bases between them. Looked up from germline, CDR1 is PRHDT and CDR2 is FYEKMQ (reference sequence). The CDR3 has 16 amino acids. CDR3 in DNA: TGTGCCAGCAGCTCTAGTTTCGCACATTGTAATTCACCCCTCCACTTT. Its protein product is CASSSSFAHCNSPLHF.

This clonotype was seen a few times. The chain joins TRBV11-2 to TRBJ2-5, with TRBD2 matching 7 bases. CDR3 length equals 14 residues. V lost 0 bases, J lost 4 bases, and 2 bases stayed unmatched. CDR1 and CDR2 (germline): SGHAT, FQNNGV. The CDR3 is CASSLDGRGETQYF. The CDR3 coding sequence is TGTGCCAGCAGCTTAGATGGGAGGGGAGAGACCCAGTACTTC.

At least ten counts were recorded for this clonotype. The rearrangement links TRBV24-1 to TRBJ2-5; 9 bases match TRBD2. There are 17 residues in the CDR3. Losses at the gene ends were 1 base for V and 5 bases for J; bases not matched to a gene: 10. Germline V gene sequence: CDR1 KGHDR, CDR2 SFDVKD. The DNA of the CDR3 is TGTGCCACCAGTGATTTAGGATCGCGGGAGGGCCGCGAGACCCAGTACTTC. It is translated as CATSDLGSREGRETQYF.

This clonotype occurred many times. CDR3: CASSYRTAAYEQYF. DNA of the CDR3: TGTGCCAGCAGTTATCGGACAGCAGCCTACGAGCAGTACTTC. The chain employs TRBV6-5 and TRBJ2-7; a possible D gene is TRBD1 (6 bases). The CDR3 is made up of 14 amino acids. Germline CDR1 and CDR2: MNHEY and SVGAGI. Trimming pared 3 bases from V and 2 bases from J, leaving 11 bases between.

The sample holds a few counts of this clonotype. The V call is TRBV7-2, the J call TRBJ1-2; no clear D. Trimming stripped 5 bases from V and 0 bases from J, with 13 bases between. CDR3 length: 15 amino acids. Germline V gene data show CDR1 as SGHTA and CDR2 as FQGNSA. The CDR3 nucleotides read TGTGCCAGCAGCCTCCTTAGACTTTCTAACTATGGCTACACCTTC. Translation: CASSLLRLSNYGYTF.

The rearrangement links TRBV6-2 or TRBV6-3 to TRBJ2-7, with 9 bases aligning to TRBD1. The ends lost 7 bases at V and 3 bases at J; junction bases unmatched: 10. This CDR3 has 15 residues. Germline V gene data show CDR1 as MNHEY and CDR2 as SVGEGT. The chain's CDR3 is CASNQLSTGGYEQYF. DNA for the CDR3: TGTGCCAGCAACCAACTTTCGACAGGGGGCTACGAGCAGTACTTC.

This clonotype was detected ten times or more. J is TRBJ2-1 and V is TRBV7-3, with TRBD1 as a possible D gene (5 bases). The J call may be in error: the DNA end matches TRBJ2-5 better. The CDR3 has 15 residues. Germline CDR1 reads SGHTA; CDR2 reads FQGTGA. The CDR3: CASSLTGQPWETQYF. CDR3 in DNA: TGTGCCAGCAGCTTAACCGGACAACCATGGGAGACCCAGTACTTC.

In its sample, this clonotype was seen many times. V usage is TRBV27 and J usage is TRBJ2-1; D is ambiguous. CDR1 MNHEY and CDR2 SMNVEV come from the germline V gene (reference sequence). This CDR3 spans 15 amino acids. The V end lost 6 bases, the J end lost 3 bases, and 15 bases lay between the germline ends. The DNA for the CDR3 is TGTGCCAGCAGCTCTACTACCGTCAACTACAATGAGCAGTTCTTC. Its translation is CASSSTTVNYNEQFF.

This clonotype occurred a few times. CDR3 sequence: CASSRGRNQETQYF. Written as DNA, the CDR3 is TGTGCCAGCTCCCGAGGACGGAATCAAGAGACCCAGTACTTC. This rearrangement joins TRBV18 to TRBJ2-5; D is uncertain. Germline assignment: CDR1 KGHSH and CDR2 LQKENI. The CDR3 sequence is 14 residues long. Between the trimmed V and J ends, which lost 6 bases and 2 bases, there was a span of 13 bases.

Regarding this clonotype: Only one base separates this from a far larger clonotype, so it likely reflects a read error. V and J are TRBV11-3 and TRBJ2-7, with D tentatively TRBD1 (5 bases). The V end was cut by 5 bases, the J end by 6 bases, with 14 bases between. Germline V CDR1 and CDR2: SGHNT, YENEEA. This CDR3 has 13 residues. CDR3 protein: CASSPSRQGEQYF. CDR3 DNA: TGTGCCAGCAGCCCTAGTAGGCAGGGCGAGCAGTACTTC.

This clonotype was counted ten times or more. The chain uses TRBV7-3 and TRBJ2-2; no clear D. Trimming pared 7 bases from V and 0 bases from J, leaving 9 bases between. Germline V gene lookup returns CDR1 SGHTA and CDR2 FQGTGA. This CDR3 region has 14 residues. This chain's CDR3 is CASKDGSNTGELFF. The DNA for the CDR3 is TGTGCCAGCAAAGACGGCTCGAACACCGGGGAGCTGTTTTTT.

This clonotype was counted many times. CDR3 sequence: CASSLELPGTGEGGYTF. The DNA for the CDR3 is TGTGCCAGCAGCTTAGAGTTACCCGGGACAGGGGAAGGAGGCTACACCTTC. J is TRBJ2-4 and V is TRBV11-2; 10 nucleotides align to TRBD1. The DNA end is a closer match to TRBJ1-2, so the J assignment may be wrong. Germline V gene data show CDR1 as SGHAT and CDR2 as FQNNGV. This CDR3 spans 17 amino acids.

Many counts were recorded for this clonotype. The genes are TRBV3-1 and TRBJ2-5, with D perhaps TRBD2 (5 bases). With 5 bases removed from V and 5 bases from J, the gap between germline ends came to 12 bases. This CDR3 is built from 13 residues. The germline CDR1 and CDR2 sequences are LGHDT and YNNKEL (reference sequence). CDR3 region: CASSALATETQYF. The CDR3 nucleotides read TGTGCCAGCAGCGCTCTAGCAACGGAGACCCAGTACTTC.